These 16 T cell receptor beta chains were all obtained from the same sample, sequenced in a study of blood T cell repertoires in COVID-19 (dated by TCRdb to about 2020). Libraries were built with the immunoSEQ multiplex PCR assay. The table was pulled from immuneACCESS by TCRdb, which kept in-frame rearrangements only. Such tables lose some clones; where checked, under half of the loss comes from unresolved V genes, and the rest has no known cause. Recorded for this sample are 300,000 to 450,000 clones; less than 85% of them occurred a single time. The ten largest clones represent approximately 3.7% of the sample. Specimen: peripheral blood. The receptors stem from a woman aged 18 to 35 with acute or convalescent COVID-19.

Only a few counts were recorded for this clone. This rearrangement joins TRBV10-3 to TRBJ1-5; D might be TRBD1 (6 bases). The CDR3 is 16 residues long. Germline V gene lookup returns CDR1 ENHRY and CDR2 SYGVKD. Trimming removed 2 bases from V and 5 bases from J, with 16 bases in between. The CDR3 DNA follows: TGTGCCATCAGTGAGAAGGGAGGGGGGACATATCAGCCCCAGCATTTT. It is translated as CAISEKGGGTYQPQHF.

The gene calls are TRBV27 and TRBJ1-2; D remains ambiguous. This CDR3 spans 16 amino acids. The V gene's germline CDR1 is MNHEY and CDR2 SMNVEV (reference sequence). Between the trimmed V and J ends, which lost 4 bases and 0 bases, there was a span of 15 bases. DNA of the CDR3: TGTGCCAGCAGTTCCCAGGCGGGCATCACTAACTATGGCTACACCTTC. Translated, it gives CASSSQAGITNYGYTF.

V usage is TRBV3-1 (or the pseudogene TRBV3-2) and J usage is TRBJ2-5; 10 bases line up with TRBD1. J was trimmed by 7 bases and V by 5 bases; bases with no gene match: 10. The germline V gene encodes CDR1 LGHDT and CDR2 YNNKEL (reference sequence). The CDR3 contains 15 residues. For the CDR3, the DNA is TGTGCCAGCAGCGGGGGTCCGACAGGGGGCGGGACCCAGTACTTC. Translated, it gives CASSGGPTGGGTQYF.

The V and J genes are TRBV6-1 and TRBJ1-3, with D possibly matching TRBD1 (6 bases). Trimming shortened V by 0 bases and J by 2 bases, and 11 bases separated the two germline ends. The V gene's germline CDR1 is MNHNS and CDR2 SASEGT. The CDR3 totals 16 residues. In nucleotides, the CDR3 is TGTGCCAGCAGTGAAGCCTACAGGGTGACTGGAAACACCATATATTTT. Residues: CASSEAYRVTGNTIYF.

In its sample, this clone was seen once. The J gene is TRBJ2-2, the V gene TRBV5-1, with 8 bases that match TRBD1. The length of the CDR3 is 15 residues. The trim removed 4 bases at V and 5 bases at J, leaving 7 bases unmatched. The germline gives CDR1 SGHRS, CDR2 YFSETQ. CDR3 DNA: TGCGCCAGCAGCGAACAGGGGGGAAATACCGGGGAGCTGTTTTTT. Translation gives CASSEQGGNTGELFF.

The chain employs TRBV14 and TRBJ1-1; TRBD1 might be the D (6 bases). This CDR3 is built from 20 residues. V shed 1 base and J shed 1 base, with 25 bases lying between them. CDR1 SGHDN and CDR2 FVKESK come from the germline V gene. The chain's CDR3 is CASSQARVPTPGHKNTEAFF. The DNA of the CDR3 is TGTGCCAGCAGCCAAGCGAGGGTCCCCACCCCGGGACACAAGAACACTGAAGCTTTCTTT. Full variable domain (remainder filled in from reference TRBV14 and TRBJ1-1): EAGVTQFPSHSVIEKGQTVTLRCDPISGHDNLYWYRRVMGKEIKFLLHFVKESKQDESGMPNNRFLAERTGGTYSTLKVQPAELEDSGVYFCASSQARVPTPGHKNTEAFFGQGTRLTVV.

This clone was detected only once. V is TRBV14 and J is TRBJ2-7, with D possibly being TRBD2 (6 bases). The CDR3 is made up of 13 amino acids. The V gene lost 1 base and the J gene lost 6 bases, with 10 bases spanning the gap. Germline CDR1 reads SGHDN; CDR2 reads FVKESK. The CDR3 sequence: CASSQGLGAEQYF. In DNA form, the CDR3 reads TGTGCCAGCAGCCAAGGACTAGGGGCCGAGCAGTACTTC.

The V and J genes are TRBV7-3 and TRBJ2-1; TRBD2 aligns across 11 bases. Germline loops: CDR1 SGHTA, CDR2 FQGTGA. This CDR3 spans 16 amino acids. V was pared by 5 bases and J by 6 bases, with 9 bases of the junction left unmatched. CDR3 in amino acids: CASSPGLAERGNEQFF. In nucleotides, the CDR3 is TGTGCCAGCAGCCCGGGACTAGCGGAGCGGGGCAATGAGCAGTTCTTC.

This clone was seen a single time. The chain employs TRBV6-6 and TRBJ1-4; D ambiguous. Deletions cut 0 bases from V and 8 bases from J, with 4 bases between. Germline V gene sequence: CDR1 MNHNY, CDR2 SVGAGI (reference sequence). The CDR3 is 12 amino acids. DNA for the CDR3: TGTGCCAGCAGTTACTCGAGCGAAAAACTGTTTTTT. Residues: CASSYSSEKLFF.

This chain uses TRBV5-8 with TRBJ2-7, with 7 bases aligning to TRBD2. The CDR3 spans 15 residues. Germline CDR1 and CDR2: SGHTS and YDEGEE. With 1 base clipped from V and 7 bases from J, the junction kept 11 bases outside the gene matches. As DNA, the CDR3 is TGTGCCAGCAGCTTGCGTGGGGGAGGGCCTCGAGAGCAGTACTTC. Residues: CASSLRGGGPREQYF.

The chain's CDR3 is CASSLLGGSTYNEQFF. CDR3 DNA: TGTGCCAGCAGTTTGTTGGGGGGGAGTACCTACAATGAGCAGTTCTTC. The rearrangement uses TRBV28 and TRBJ2-1, with 7 bases that match TRBD2. Per germline, CDR1 MDHEN and CDR2 SYDVKM. The CDR3 consists of 16 residues. The V segment lost 3 bases and the J segment 2 bases; nucleotides outside the gene matches: 7.

The chain is built from TRBV9 and TRBJ1-2; 10 nucleotides match TRBD1. CDR3 size: 15 residues. Germline V gene data show CDR1 as SGDLS and CDR2 as YYNGEE. V lost 3 bases and J lost 5; bases outside the gene matches: 7. In nucleotides, the CDR3 is TGTGCCAGCAGCGCCGCCGGGACAGGGGTATATGGCTACACCTTC. Amino acid sequence: CASSAAGTGVYGYTF.

In the case of this clone: Mismatch with germline at one junction end may stem from a read error. This rearrangement joins TRBV2 to TRBJ2-7; D possibly corresponds to TRBD1 (5 bases). Germline V gene data show CDR1 as SNHLY and CDR2 as FYNNEI. The CDR3 loop spans 14 amino acids. The CDR3 DNA reads as TGTGCCAGCAGTGAAGCTTTGACAGCTCGACCTGGGGACTTC. It codes for CASSEALTARPGDF.

The chain has TRBV19 and TRBJ2-2, with D possibly being TRBD2 (6 bases). Trimming took 7 bases from V and 7 from J, leaving 16 bases between them. Germline V gene sequence: CDR1 LNHDA, CDR2 SQIVND (reference sequence). The CDR3 contains 14 residues. In DNA form, the CDR3 reads TGTGCCAGTATGGGGACTCCCATTAGCGGGGAGCTGTTTTTT. Translating gives CASMGTPISGELFF.

CDR3 in amino acids: CALHRTTGELFF. The DNA for the CDR3 is TGTGCCCTTCACAGGACCACCGGGGAGCTGTTTTTT. V is TRBV19 and J is TRBJ2-2; possible D gene TRBD1, 5 bases. This CDR3 spans 12 amino acids. Germline CDR1 is LNHDA and CDR2 is SQIVND (reference sequence). Trimming shortened V by 11 bases and J by 4 bases, and 11 bases separated the two germline ends. Complete variable domain (other parts from reference TRBV19 and TRBJ2-2): DGGITQSPKYLFRKEGQNVTLSCEQNLNHDAMYWYRQDPGQGLRLIYYSQIVNDFQKGDIAEGYSVSREKKESFPLTVTSAQKNPTAFYLCALHRTTGELFFGEGSRLTVL.

In regard to this clone: Other DNA variants within this sample encode the same CDR3. V gene TRBV7-9 combines with J gene TRBJ2-5; 7 bases are shared with TRBD1. The CDR3 loop spans 13 amino acids. Per the germline V gene, CDR1 is SEHNR and CDR2 is FQNEAQ (reference sequence). J lost 3 bases, V lost 5 bases, and 3 bases had no gene match. CDR3 nucleotides: TGTGCCAGCAGCCCAGGGACAGAAGAGACCCAGTACTTC. It codes for CASSPGTEETQYF.